The sequence of this TCR beta chain was determined in a study of cytomegalovirus exposure and HLA in healthy donors. Study results and limitations: Fewer N-insertions than the 666-donor mean were reportedly shown by an Asian-associated ancestry cluster in a later analysis.

Germline lookup yields CDR1 SQVTM and CDR2 ANQGSEA. The CDR3 is 14 residues long. V shed 8 bases and J 4 bases; nucleotides not matched to a gene: 10. Use of 60 Vbeta and 13 Jbeta primers characterized the PCR. The repertoire was sequenced with immunoSEQ multiplex PCR; TCRdb's copy has only in-frame clones and lacks some. Among about 210,000 clones listed, about 85% were seen once. As concerns this clone: The antigen remains undetermined.

Sequencing was done on a sample of PBMCs. This chain joins TRBV29-1 and TRBJ2-2; 7 nucleotides line up with TRBD1. The TCR was taken from a girl aged 2 to 9 in good health and CMV-seronegative. The CDR3 protein is CSTYGQVSTGELFF. In DNA, the CDR3 is TGCAGCACTTATGGACAGGTGTCCACCGGGGAGCTGTTTTTT.